The T cell receptor beta chain under discussion was sequenced for a study of shared clonotypes between healthy human individuals. Study background: The study drew on a couple of women and three men aged 18 to 49 as donors.

TCRdb's copy holds only in-frame clones and misses some; the assay was immunoSEQ multiplex PCR. The table shows roughly 1 million clones, with roughly 74% occurring only once. Points on this clone: The antigen remains unidentified.

Study-level points and caveats: Tissue TCR repertoires likely differ from these blood-only repertoires.

The sample was memory CD4+ T cells from PBMCs. As to subset: CD45RA-negative fraction. The source of this sequence is a man aged 18 to 30 in good health. Some clones in this sample may be carry-over from other donors' samples.

In DNA form, the CDR3 reads TGTGCCAGCAGCTTGGGACAGGGCCCTTCACCCCTCCACTTT. Its protein is CASSLGQGPSPLHF. The chain links TRBV5-4 to TRBJ1-6; 7 bases are a match to TRBD1. The CDR3 covers 14 residues. CDR1 is SGHNT, CDR2 YYREEE, per germline (reference sequence). J was trimmed by 9 bases and V by 0 bases; bases with no gene match: 3.